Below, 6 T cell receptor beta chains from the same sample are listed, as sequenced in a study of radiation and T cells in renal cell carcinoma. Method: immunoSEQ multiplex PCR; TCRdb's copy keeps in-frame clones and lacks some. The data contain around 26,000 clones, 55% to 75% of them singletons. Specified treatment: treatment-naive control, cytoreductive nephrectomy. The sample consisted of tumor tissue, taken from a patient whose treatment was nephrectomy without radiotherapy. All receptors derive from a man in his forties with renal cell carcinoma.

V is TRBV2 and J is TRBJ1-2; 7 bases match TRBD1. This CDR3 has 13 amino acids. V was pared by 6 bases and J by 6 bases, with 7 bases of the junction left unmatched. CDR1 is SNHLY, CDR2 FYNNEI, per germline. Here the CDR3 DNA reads TGTGCCAGCAGCTTAGGGACAGTAAATGGCTACACCTTC. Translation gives CASSLGTVNGYTF.

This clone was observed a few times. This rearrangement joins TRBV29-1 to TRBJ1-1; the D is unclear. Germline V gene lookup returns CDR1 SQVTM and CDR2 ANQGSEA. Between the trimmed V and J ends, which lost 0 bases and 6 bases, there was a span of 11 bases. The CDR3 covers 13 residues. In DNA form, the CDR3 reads TGCAGCGTTGAAGATATTACAAGTTCTGAAGCTTTCTTT. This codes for CSVEDITSSEAFF. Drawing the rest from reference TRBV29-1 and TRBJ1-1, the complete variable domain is SAVISQKPSRDICQRGTSLTIQCQVDSQVTMMFWYRQQPGQSLTLIATANQGSEATYESGFVIDKFPISRPNLTFSTLTVSNMSPEDSSIYLCSVEDITSSEAFFGQGTRLTVV.

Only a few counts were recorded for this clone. DNA of the CDR3: TGTGCCAGCTCACCGACAGGGTCAGATACGCAGTATTTT. Protein: CASSPTGSDTQYF. V is TRBV18 and J is TRBJ2-3, with TRBD1 matching over 7 bases. Unmatched junction bases numbered 1, after V lost 3 bases and J lost 4 bases. Germline values: CDR1 KGHSH, CDR2 LQKENI. The CDR3 extends over 13 amino acids.

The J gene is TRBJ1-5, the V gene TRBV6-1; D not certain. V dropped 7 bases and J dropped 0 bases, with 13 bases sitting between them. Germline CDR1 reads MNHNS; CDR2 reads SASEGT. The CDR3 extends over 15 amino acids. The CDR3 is CASTAQIYSNQPQHF. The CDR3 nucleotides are TGTGCCAGCACCGCACAGATCTATAGCAATCAGCCCCAGCATTTT.

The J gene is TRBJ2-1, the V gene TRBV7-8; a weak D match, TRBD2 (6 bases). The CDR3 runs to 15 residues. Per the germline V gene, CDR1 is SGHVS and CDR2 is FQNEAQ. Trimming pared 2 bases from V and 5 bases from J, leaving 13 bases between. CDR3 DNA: TGTGCCAGCAGCTTACGAGGCGGGGTCAACAATGAGCAGTTCTTC. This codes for CASSLRGGVNNEQFF. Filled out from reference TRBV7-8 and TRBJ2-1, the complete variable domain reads GAGVSQSPRYKVAKRGQDVALRCDPISGHVSLFWYQQALGQGPEFLTYFQNEAQLDKSGLPSDRFFAERPEGSVSTLKIQRTQQEDSAVYLCASSLRGGVNNEQFFGPGTRLTVL.

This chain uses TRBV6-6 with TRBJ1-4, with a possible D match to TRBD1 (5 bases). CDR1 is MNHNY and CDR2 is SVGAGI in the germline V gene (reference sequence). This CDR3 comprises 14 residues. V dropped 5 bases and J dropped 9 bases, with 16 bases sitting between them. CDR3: CASSPQGRSKKLFF. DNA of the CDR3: TGTGCCAGCAGTCCTCAGGGCAGGTCAAAAAAACTGTTTTTT.